The 13 T cell receptor beta chains presented below share a single source sample, sequenced in a study of human T cells and chemical hapten exposure. Researchers extracted total RNA from unfractionated whole blood. Single cDNA molecules in the library carried unique molecular identifiers attached during preparation. TCRdb re-analysed the reads in MiXCR, keeping a single row per CDR3 protein. The sample records 120,000 or so distinct CDR3 sequences, over 7% being singletons. Sample: whole blood. All receptors come from a human donor in good health. Some clones in this sample may be carry-over from other donors' samples.

This clonotype came up a few times. This chain joins TRBV29-1 and TRBJ1-5; 9 nucleotides agree with TRBD1. Germline lookup yields CDR1 SQVTM and CDR2 ANQGSEA. With 6 bases clipped from V and 1 base from J, the junction kept 4 bases outside the gene matches. This CDR3 contains 14 residues. The CDR3 coding sequence is TGCAGCGTAGCGGGACAGGGAAGCAATCAGCCCCAGCATTTT. This sequence encodes CSVAGQGSNQPQHF.

This clonotype showed up many times. V and J are TRBV3-1 and TRBJ2-7; 8 nucleotides align to TRBD1. This CDR3 region has 15 residues. Germline lookup yields CDR1 LGHDT and CDR2 YNNKEL (reference sequence). Trimming cost V 4 bases and J 4 bases; bases outside gene matches: 9. The CDR3, as DNA: TGTGCCAGCAGCCCTAGAAACAGGGGGGCGTACGAGCAGTACTTC. Protein: CASSPRNRGAYEQYF.

This clonotype was counted ten times or more. This chain uses TRBV18 with TRBJ1-1, with TRBD1 matching 8 bases. This CDR3 has 14 amino acids. Germline values: CDR1 KGHSH, CDR2 LQKENI. V lost 4 bases, J lost 4 bases, and 5 bases stayed unmatched. Written as DNA, the CDR3 is TGTGCCAGCTCACTGGACAGGGACGGCACTGAAGCTTTCTTT. This sequence encodes CASSLDRDGTEAFF.

This clonotype was detected a few times. The V call is TRBV7-9, the J call TRBJ1-3, with 9 bases lining up with TRBD1. CDR1 is SEHNR, CDR2 FQNEAQ, per germline (reference sequence). The CDR3 spans 15 residues. V shed 5 bases, J shed 4 bases, and the junction held 6 bases outside the gene matches. CDR3 protein: CASSHRQGVGNTIYF. In DNA, the CDR3 is TGTGCCAGCAGCCACCGACAGGGGGTCGGAAACACCATATATTTT.

This clonotype has just a few counts. The chain couples TRBV5-1 to TRBJ2-2, with 10 positions matching TRBD2. The CDR3 totals 16 residues. V lost 1 base and J lost 5; bases outside the gene matches: 5. From germline, CDR1 is SGHRS and CDR2 YFSETQ. In DNA, the CDR3 is TGCGCCAGCAGCTTGCCTAGCGGGAGACTAACCGGGGAGCTGTTTTTT. Protein: CASSLPSGRLTGELFF.

The table lists this clonotype with a few counts. The chain has TRBV6-1 and TRBJ2-7; maybe TRBD1 (6 bases). Trimming shortened V by 8 bases and J by 2 bases, and 16 bases separated the two germline ends. This CDR3 has 14 residues. Germline CDR1 and CDR2: MNHNS and SASEGT. The CDR3, as DNA: TGTGCCAGCCGGCGGACAGAAGTACCCTACGAGCAGTACTTC. It is translated as CASRRTEVPYEQYF.

The rearrangement links TRBV19 to TRBJ2-2, with D hard to call. V gave up 3 bases and J gave up 6 bases, with 8 bases separating them. The germline gives CDR1 LNHDA, CDR2 SQIVND (reference sequence). CDR3 size: 13 residues. In DNA, the CDR3 is TGTGCCAGTAGTATCTCCGCCCCCGGGGAGCTGTTTTTT. Encoded protein: CASSISAPGELFF.

The rearrangement links TRBV7-8 to TRBJ1-4, with TRBD1 identical over 11 bases. The length of the CDR3 is 17 residues. Germline V gene sequence: CDR1 SGHVS, CDR2 FQNEAQ. V was pared by 5 bases and J by 4 bases, with 9 bases of the junction left unmatched. CDR3 region: CASSPGRTGGLNEKLFF. CDR3 sequence (DNA): TGTGCCAGCAGCCCAGGCAGGACAGGGGGCCTTAATGAAAAACTGTTTTTT.

This chain joins TRBV10-2 and TRBJ2-1; D uncertain. The germline CDR1 and CDR2 sequences are WSHSY and SAAADI. The CDR3 sequence is 12 residues long. The ends were cut back, 6 bases at V and 6 bases at J, with 9 bases in the middle. CDR3 in DNA: TGCGCCAGCAGCGAGGCCCTCAATGAGCAGTTCTTC. Translation: CASSEALNEQFF.

V usage is TRBV7-9 and J usage is TRBJ2-7; TRBD2 matches at 10 bases. Germline loops: CDR1 SEHNR, CDR2 FQNEAQ (reference sequence). The CDR3 is 15 amino acids. V shed 5 bases and J 2 bases; nucleotides not matched to a gene: 6. CDR3 coding DNA: TGTGCCAGCAGCCCATTAGCGGGGGGCCCCTACGAGCAGTACTTC. It codes for CASSPLAGGPYEQYF.

V is TRBV6-5 and J is TRBJ2-1; the D gene is possibly TRBD2 (6 bases). The CDR3 sequence is 16 residues long. Looked up from germline, CDR1 is MNHEY and CDR2 is SVGAGI. Between the trimmed V and J ends, which lost 5 bases and 5 bases, there was a span of 19 bases. The CDR3 sequence is CASSPIRGEDNNEQFF. The CDR3 coding sequence is TGTGCCAGCAGTCCCATCCGCGGGGAGGATAACAATGAGCAGTTCTTC.

The table lists this clonotype with many counts. J is TRBJ1-1 and V is TRBV29-1; the D is unclear. With 7 bases removed from V and 5 bases from J, the gap between germline ends came to 8 bases. The CDR3 sequence is 10 residues long. From germline, CDR1 is SQVTM and CDR2 ANQGSEA. As DNA, the CDR3 is TGCAGCGGTCTGGAGACTGAAGCTTTCTTT. It is translated as CSGLETEAFF.

This clonotype occurred many times. The gene calls are TRBV20-1 and TRBJ1-5; D unresolved. The CDR3 sequence is 11 residues long. Germline lookup yields CDR1 DFQATT and CDR2 SNEGSKA (reference sequence). V lost 5 bases and J 6 bases, leaving 8 bases between the germline ends. The CDR3 loop reads CSAASGQPQHF. In DNA, the CDR3 is TGCAGTGCTGCGTCAGGTCAGCCCCAGCATTTT.